This record looks at one T cell receptor (beta chain) sequence and its context. The data originate from a study of T cell changes during pregnancy in multiple sclerosis. Produced via immunoSEQ multiplex PCR; TCRdb's table is partial and in-frame only. Of 35,000 or so clones detected, around 90% appear once; the ten largest clones hold around 0.62%. The clonotype was recovered from a female donor with multiple sclerosis, enrolled in a pregnancy study. Sequenced material: CD4+ T cells from peripheral blood mononuclear cells, taken in the first trimester of pregnancy.

The CDR3 DNA follows: TGCAGTGCCCGGGGAGGGGATGGCTACACCTTC. Translated: CSARGGDGYTF. The chain uses TRBV20-1 and TRBJ1-2; perhaps TRBD1 as D (5 bases). Germline lookup yields CDR1 DFQATT and CDR2 SNEGSKA (reference sequence). CDR3 length: 11 residues. With 6 bases removed from V and 6 bases from J, the gap between germline ends came to 11 bases.